These 26 T cell receptor beta chains came from one sample sequenced in a study of CD8+CD57+ T cells in acquired aplastic anemia. Both TCR beta VDJ combination and CDR3 sequence profiling were carried out. Genomic DNA was the template for this profiling. TCRdb reprocessed the reads via MiXCR and lists one record per CDR3 protein. The sample has 200,000 or so distinct CDR3 sequences; 64% are singletons. Material: sorted CD4+, CD8+, or CD8+CD57+ T cells (not recorded which) from PBMCs. The receptors were gathered from a human donor with severe aplastic anemia or a healthy control (not recorded which).

This clonotype was seen a few times. The J gene is TRBJ1-2, the V gene TRBV10-3, with a possible D match to TRBD1 (6 bases). CDR3 length: 13 residues. V lost 6 bases and J 3 bases, leaving 11 bases between the germline ends. From germline, CDR1 is ENHRY and CDR2 SYGVKD. The CDR3 DNA follows: TGTGCCATCAGGGAGAGGACAGACTATGGCTACACCTTC. Amino acids: CAIRERTDYGYTF.

This rearrangement joins TRBV6-5 to TRBJ2-5, with D unresolved. V lost 5 bases and J 5 bases, leaving 6 bases between the germline ends. The CDR3 is made up of 11 amino acids. CDR1 and CDR2 (germline): MNHEY, SVGAGI. CDR3 region: CASSRVETQYF. The DNA for the CDR3 is TGTGCCAGCAGTAGGGTTGAGACCCAGTACTTC.

The CDR3 spells CASSDLQDNSPLHF. The CDR3 nucleotides are TGTGCCAGCAGTGATCTGCAGGATAATTCACCCCTCCACTTT. This rearrangement joins TRBV7-2 to TRBJ1-6; D gene uncertain. Trimming pared 6 bases from V and 5 bases from J, leaving 11 bases between. The CDR3 contains 14 residues. The V gene's germline CDR1 is SGHTA and CDR2 FQGNSA.

This clonotype was counted between two and nine times. This chain connects TRBV20-1 to TRBJ2-7; D not resolved. V dropped 6 bases and J dropped 0 bases, with 15 bases sitting between them. The germline V gene encodes CDR1 DFQATT and CDR2 SNEGSKA (reference sequence). The length of the CDR3 is 14 residues. CDR3 residues: CSAKGAPFSYEQYF. The CDR3 DNA reads as TGCAGTGCCAAGGGCGCCCCGTTCTCCTACGAGCAGTACTTC.

The V gene is TRBV2, the J gene TRBJ2-1, with 11 bases lining up with TRBD2. Per germline, CDR1 SNHLY and CDR2 FYNNEI. The CDR3 is made up of 14 amino acids. V lost 5 bases to trimming and J lost 16 bases; unmatched junction nucleotides: 13. CDR3 loop: CASSTGGGTSGVFF. The CDR3 DNA reads TGTGCCAGCAGTACCGGGGGAGGGACTAGCGGCGTATTCTTC.

This chain connects TRBV20-1 to TRBJ2-5; a weak D match, TRBD2 (5 bases). The ends were cut back, 6 bases at V and 4 bases at J, with 15 bases in the middle. This CDR3 region has 13 residues. CDR1 and CDR2 from the germline V gene are DFQATT and SNEGSKA (reference sequence). CDR3 residues: CSANGGGPETQYF. The CDR3 DNA reads TGCAGTGCCAACGGAGGAGGCCCAGAGACCCAGTACTTC.

This clonotype was detected only a few times. This rearrangement joins TRBV24-1 to TRBJ2-3; 8 bases map to TRBD2. CDR1 and CDR2 from the germline V gene are KGHDR and SFDVKD. V shed 2 bases and J 9 bases; nucleotides not matched to a gene: 6. This CDR3 is built from 14 residues. CDR3 sequence (DNA): TGTGCCACCAGTGATTCGGCGGGCGGGAGGACGCAGTATTTT. Translated, it gives CATSDSAGGRTQYF.

The genes are TRBV6-1 and TRBJ1-4, with TRBD1 matching over 9 bases. In germline, CDR1 is MNHNS, CDR2 SASEGT. The CDR3 totals 16 residues. V lost 4 bases, J lost 7 bases, and 10 bases stayed unmatched. Here the CDR3 reads CASSVGPGTGSEKLFF. The CDR3 DNA is TGTGCCAGCAGTGTCGGACCCGGGACAGGGAGTGAAAAACTGTTTTTT.

This chain links TRBV11-1 with TRBJ2-2; D gene unclear. CDR3 length: 15 residues. CDR1 SGHAT and CDR2 FQDESV come from the germline V gene (reference sequence). V shed 1 base and J shed 5 bases, with 11 bases lying between them. The CDR3 bases are TGTGCCAGCAGCTTAGTTCCGACTCGGACCGGGGAGCTGTTTTTT. Translation gives CASSLVPTRTGELFF.

The chain has TRBV25-1 and TRBJ2-3, with 10 bases identical to TRBD2. CDR3 length: 17 amino acids. V shed 3 bases and J 2 bases; nucleotides not matched to a gene: 8. Germline V CDR1 and CDR2: MGHDK, SYGVNS. The CDR3 DNA is TGTGCCAGCAGTGATTGGTCTAGCGGGGGTTCCACAGATACGCAGTATTTT. This translates into CASSDWSSGGSTDTQYF.

The chain uses TRBV7-2 and TRBJ2-5, with 9 bases lining up with TRBD2. Germline V CDR1 and CDR2: SGHTA, FQGNSA. Trimming cost V 2 bases and J 5 bases; bases outside gene matches: 9. The CDR3 runs 16 residues. The CDR3 spells CASSLLAGYLVETQYF. The CDR3 coding sequence is TGTGCCAGCAGCTTACTAGCGGGGTACTTGGTGGAGACCCAGTACTTC. Full variable domain (rest looked up from reference TRBV7-2 and TRBJ2-5): GAGVSQSPSNKVTEKGKDVELRCDPISGHTALYWYRQSLGQGLEFLIYFQGNSAPDKSGLPSDRFSAERTGGSVSTLTIQRTQQEDSAVYLCASSLLAGYLVETQYFGPGTRLLVL.

This chain uses TRBV19 with TRBJ2-7; the D gene is possibly TRBD2 (5 bases). CDR1 and CDR2 from the germline V gene are LNHDA and SQIVND (reference sequence). Trimming removed 3 bases at V and 6 bases at J, with 12 bases between. The CDR3 is 13 amino acids. CDR3 region: CASSISAEGEQYF. In DNA form, the CDR3 reads TGTGCCAGTAGTATTTCGGCAGAGGGCGAGCAGTACTTC.

The rearrangement joins TRBV15 to TRBJ2-7, with TRBD1 as a possible D gene (6 bases). Germline assignment: CDR1 LNHNV and CDR2 YYDKDF (reference sequence). This CDR3 is built from 15 residues. Between the trimmed V and J ends, which lost 0 bases and 3 bases, there was a span of 12 bases. In DNA form, the CDR3 reads TGTGCCACCAGCAGAGATCGGGCAGGGGTCTACGAGCAGTACTTC. Translation: CATSRDRAGVYEQYF.

J is TRBJ1-6 and V is TRBV27; D perhaps matches TRBD1 (5 bases). Trimming removed 2 bases at V and 7 bases at J, with 18 bases between. This CDR3 comprises 17 residues. Germline-derived CDR1 and CDR2 are MNHEY and SMNVEV (reference sequence). The CDR3: CASSLAGTGSPNSPLHF. The CDR3 DNA reads as TGTGCCAGCAGTTTAGCCGGGACGGGGTCCCCCAATTCACCCCTCCACTTT.

This clonotype was detected ten times or more. The V and J genes are TRBV4-3 and TRBJ2-1; no clear D. The V end was cut by 0 bases, the J end by 6 bases, with 9 bases between. The CDR3 contains 14 residues. Germline CDR1 LGHNA, CDR2 YSLEER. The CDR3 region is CASSQDLSPNEQFF. Written as DNA, the CDR3 is TGCGCCAGCAGCCAAGATCTGTCCCCCAATGAGCAGTTCTTC.

The chain recombines TRBV25-1 with TRBJ2-1; D perhaps matches TRBD2 (6 bases). Germline V gene data show CDR1 as MGHDK and CDR2 as SYGVNS. The V gene lost 5 bases and the J gene lost 7 bases, with 12 bases spanning the gap. This CDR3 has 13 amino acids. The CDR3 here is CASSSSVWNEQFF. The DNA of the CDR3 is TGTGCCAGCAGTTCTAGCGTGTGGAATGAGCAGTTCTTC.

This clonotype was seen only a few times. V is TRBV24-1 and J is TRBJ2-3, with D unclear. The CDR3 has 14 amino acids. V lost 0 bases and J lost 4, with 7 bases in between. Germline V gene lookup returns CDR1 KGHDR and CDR2 SFDVKD. The CDR3 DNA is TGTGCCACCAGTGATTTGCTGGAGTCAGATACGCAGTATTTT. Translated, it gives CATSDLLESDTQYF.

The chain uses TRBV7-6 and TRBJ2-3, with no clear D. The V and J ends lost 5 bases and 5 bases respectively, with 17 bases between them. This CDR3 is built from 15 residues. CDR1 SGHVS and CDR2 FNYEAQ come from the germline V gene. The CDR3 nucleotides read TGTGCCAGCAGCCCGGTCATGGGGTCGGTAGATACGCAGTATTTT. It encodes CASSPVMGSVDTQYF.

A note on this clonotype: The conserved phenylalanine or tryptophan normally closing the CDR3 is absent here, so this likely arose from a read error. Because the CDR3's place on the DNA is in doubt, the DNA is left out and the CDR3 is given as listed by TCRdb. V is TRBV29-1 and J is TRBJ2-5; whether TRBD1, the table's D call, matches the DNA was not checked. Germline V gene data show CDR1 as SQVTM and CDR2 as ANQGSEA. With termini counted, the CDR3 has 10 amino acids. The CDR3 is CSVSEGELPP.

This clonotype was seen ten or more times. The chain is built from TRBV11-1 and TRBJ1-6; D ambiguous. Per the germline V gene, CDR1 is SGHAT and CDR2 is FQDESV (reference sequence). With 1 base removed from V and 7 bases from J, the gap between germline ends came to 2 bases. The CDR3 extends over 12 amino acids. CDR3 amino acids: CASSLGNSPLHF. Written as DNA, the CDR3 is TGTGCCAGCAGCTTAGGGAATTCACCCCTCCACTTT.

The rearrangement links TRBV6-5 to TRBJ1-2, with 10 positions matching TRBD1. CDR1 MNHEY and CDR2 SVGAGI come from the germline V gene. This CDR3 contains 14 residues. V was pared by 6 bases and J by 5 bases, with 6 bases of the junction left unmatched. Here the CDR3 reads CASRRPGQGYGYTF. DNA of the CDR3: TGTGCCAGCAGAAGACCGGGACAGGGGTATGGCTACACCTTC.

The chain couples TRBV6-6 to TRBJ1-2, with D possibly being TRBD1 (5 bases). This CDR3 is 14 amino acids long. Germline loops: CDR1 MNHNY, CDR2 SVGAGI (reference sequence). Trimming took 4 bases from V and 3 from J, leaving 12 bases between them. CDR3 protein: CASSSDNRYYGYTF. CDR3 coding DNA: TGTGCCAGCAGTTCGGACAACCGGTACTATGGCTACACCTTC.

This chain connects TRBV10-1 to TRBJ2-6; 8 nucleotides agree with TRBD1. The trim removed 4 bases at V and 2 bases at J, leaving 10 bases unmatched. Germline V lookup: CDR1 WNHNN, CDR2 SYGVQD (reference sequence). The length of the CDR3 is 18 residues. CDR3: CASSGSGGAFPGANVLTF. The CDR3 DNA reads as TGCGCCAGCAGTGGGTCAGGGGGCGCTTTCCCTGGGGCCAACGTCCTGACTTTC.

This clonotype showed up just a few times. J is TRBJ2-3 and V is TRBV5-1; TRBD1 matches at 7 bases. The CDR3 runs to 14 residues. CDR1 and CDR2 (germline): SGHRS, YFSETQ. V lost 0 bases to trimming and J lost 3 bases; unmatched junction nucleotides: 1. The CDR3 region is CASSLEQGTDTQYF. The CDR3, as DNA: TGCGCCAGCAGCTTGGAACAGGGGACAGATACGCAGTATTTT.

This clonotype has a count of ten or more. V is TRBV20-1 and J is TRBJ1-1; D possibly corresponds to TRBD1 (5 bases). This CDR3 is 15 amino acids long. Germline V gene lookup returns CDR1 DFQATT and CDR2 SNEGSKA (reference sequence). V was trimmed by 3 bases and J by 3 bases, leaving 17 bases between them. CDR3 DNA sequence: TGCAGTGCTAGGGGTGTCGGGGCTGGGGACACTGAAGCTTTCTTT. Its protein is CSARGVGAGDTEAFF.

CDR3 loop: CASSSVMAGPTGELFF. In nucleotides, the CDR3 is TGTGCCAGCAGCTCCGTGATGGCGGGACCCACCGGGGAGCTGTTTTTT. The rearrangement links TRBV7-9 to TRBJ2-2; weak D call: TRBD2 (6 bases). There are 16 residues in the CDR3. Germline V gives CDR1 SEHNR, CDR2 FQNEAQ (reference sequence). The V gene lost 4 bases and the J gene lost 4 bases, with 16 bases spanning the gap.